These 22 T cell receptor beta chains originate from one sample sequenced in a study of blood T cell repertoires in COVID-19. Clones were sequenced by immunoSEQ multiplex PCR, and TCRdb holds only the in-frame ones, with some missing. The sample has 200,000 to 300,000 clones, around four fifths seen once. The sample consisted of peripheral blood. Every receptor here comes from a middle-aged man with acute or convalescent COVID-19.

The rearrangement uses TRBV2 and TRBJ1-2, with 7 bases aligning to TRBD1. Unmatched junction bases numbered 9, after V lost 6 bases and J lost 2 bases. This CDR3 spans 15 amino acids. Germline V gene lookup returns CDR1 SNHLY and CDR2 FYNNEI. The CDR3 loop is CASRPSAGGNYGYTF. CDR3 DNA: TGTGCCAGCAGGCCGTCGGCAGGGGGGAACTATGGCTACACCTTC.

This chain connects TRBV9 to TRBJ1-6; a weak D match, TRBD1 (6 bases). Germline V lookup: CDR1 SGDLS, CDR2 YYNGEE. V lost 1 base and J 9 bases, leaving 20 bases between the germline ends. The CDR3 contains 17 residues. The CDR3 sequence: CASSVLAGEIRCSPLHF. The CDR3 region has the DNA TGTGCCAGCAGCGTACTGGCAGGGGAAATACGATGTTCACCCCTCCACTTT.

The rearrangement links TRBV7-9 to TRBJ1-6, with 8 positions matching TRBD1. V gave up 4 bases and J gave up 7 bases; unmatched junction bases: 12. The V gene's germline CDR1 is SEHNR and CDR2 FQNEAQ (reference sequence). The length of the CDR3 is 17 residues. DNA for the CDR3: TGTGCCAGCAGCTCAGGGGAAGCCAGGGGGCGCAATTCACCCCTCCACTTT. As protein: CASSSGEARGRNSPLHF.

This rearrangement joins TRBV9 to TRBJ2-1; 9 nucleotides match TRBD2. Germline V gene sequence: CDR1 SGDLS, CDR2 YYNGEE. The CDR3 runs 15 residues. Trimming cost V 3 bases and J 1 base; bases outside gene matches: 2. The CDR3 loop reads CASSGTSGSYNEQFF. CDR3 in DNA: TGTGCCAGCAGCGGCACTAGCGGGTCCTACAATGAGCAGTTCTTC.

The rearrangement uses TRBV9 and TRBJ1-6, with D perhaps TRBD1 (5 bases). Looked up from germline, CDR1 is SGDLS and CDR2 is YYNGEE. V dropped 3 bases and J dropped 7 bases, with 11 bases sitting between them. The CDR3 is 14 amino acids. Here the CDR3 reads CASSGSGGNSPLHF. CDR3 sequence (DNA): TGTGCCAGCAGCGGTTCGGGGGGGAATTCACCCCTCCACTTT.

J is TRBJ1-5 and V is TRBV4-1; TRBD1 aligns across 8 bases. CDR1 is MGHRA and CDR2 is YSYEKL in the germline V gene. The CDR3 consists of 14 residues. The V gene end was trimmed by 5 bases and the J gene end by 5 bases; junction bases not matched to a gene: 5. CDR3 nucleotides: TGCGCCAGCAGCGAACACAGGGGGGATCAGCCCCAGCATTTT. This sequence encodes CASSEHRGDQPQHF.

Only one count was recorded for this clone. This rearrangement joins TRBV5-1 to TRBJ2-3; 9 bases are shared with TRBD2. This CDR3 is built from 15 residues. V dropped 6 bases and J dropped 6; count of bases not matched to a gene: 11. CDR1 is SGHRS, CDR2 YFSETQ, per germline. The CDR3 protein is CASTLAGIVGDTQYF. The CDR3 region has the DNA TGCGCCAGCACCCTAGCGGGAATTGTGGGGGATACGCAGTATTTT.

This clone turned up a few times. The chain links TRBV10-3 to TRBJ1-5; no clear D. Trimming cost V 2 bases and J 7 bases, with 15 bases left between them. The CDR3 consists of 15 residues. The germline gives CDR1 ENHRY, CDR2 SYGVKD. The DNA for the CDR3 is TGTGCCATCAGTGAGCAAGGGTTGTCGGGACAGCCCCAGCATTTT. It specifies CAISEQGLSGQPQHF.

This clone was counted a single time. The chain has TRBV27 and TRBJ2-2; perhaps TRBD1 as D (5 bases). This CDR3 comprises 17 residues. V dropped 1 base and J dropped 2 bases, with 14 bases sitting between them. Germline V gene sequence: CDR1 MNHEY, CDR2 SMNVEV (reference sequence). CDR3 residues: CASSLYPQAVNTGELFF. DNA of the CDR3: TGTGCCAGCAGTTTATATCCACAGGCGGTCAACACCGGGGAGCTGTTTTTT.

The chain couples TRBV3-1 (or the pseudogene TRBV3-2) to TRBJ2-1; tentative D call: TRBD2 (7 bases). V shed 0 bases and J shed 4 bases, with 16 bases lying between them. The CDR3 has 17 residues. Germline lookup yields CDR1 LGHDT and CDR2 YNNKEL (reference sequence). CDR3 bases: TGTGCCAGCAGCCAAGAATTGGGGGGGCCTTCTTACAATGAGCAGTTCTTC. This gives the protein CASSQELGGPSYNEQFF.

V and J are TRBV30 and TRBJ2-5, with a tentative D call TRBD1 (5 bases). CDR1 and CDR2 from the germline V gene are GTSNPN and SVGIG (reference sequence). CDR3 size: 13 residues. The ends were cut back, 4 bases at V and 0 bases at J, with 9 bases in the middle. The CDR3 coding sequence is TGTGCCTGGAACAGGCCGAACCAAGAGACCCAGTACTTC. It is translated as CAWNRPNQETQYF.

The chain carries TRBV19 and TRBJ1-2, with 9 bases fitting TRBD1. Germline V lookup: CDR1 LNHDA, CDR2 SQIVND (reference sequence). The junction had 12 bases not matched to a gene; V was cut back by 6 bases and J by 4 bases. The CDR3 extends over 16 amino acids. The CDR3: CASRATGGGGLYGYTF. In nucleotides, the CDR3 is TGTGCCAGTAGAGCCACAGGGGGCGGAGGACTCTATGGCTACACCTTC.

The chain joins TRBV10-3 to TRBJ2-2, with 7 bases identical to TRBD1. V was clipped by 6 bases and J by 7 bases; unmatched bases: 14. The germline gives CDR1 ENHRY, CDR2 SYGVKD. The CDR3 has 16 residues. The CDR3 spells CAIRVDRARGVGELFF. The CDR3 DNA follows: TGTGCCATCAGAGTTGACAGGGCTCGGGGTGTCGGGGAGCTGTTTTTT.

The chain uses TRBV11-3 and TRBJ2-5, with TRBD1 matching 7 bases. The CDR3 has 16 residues. The J segment lost 2 bases and the V segment lost 3 bases, leaving 9 bases of the junction unmatched. Germline V gene lookup returns CDR1 SGHNT and CDR2 YENEEA. In DNA form, the CDR3 reads TGTGCCAGCAGCTTTGGATCGACAGGGTGGCAAGAGACCCAGTACTTC. It codes for CASSFGSTGWQETQYF.

The chain recombines TRBV11-2 with TRBJ2-4; D unresolved. The germline V gene has CDR1 SGHAT and CDR2 FQNNGV. The CDR3 has 14 amino acids. Trimming took 0 bases from V and 6 from J, leaving 9 bases between them. The CDR3 region is CASSLDPQINIQYF. Here the CDR3 DNA reads TGTGCCAGCAGCTTAGACCCACAGATAAACATTCAGTACTTC.

The rearrangement uses TRBV7-6 and TRBJ1-6; TRBD1 matches at 7 bases. V trimming: 4 bases; J trimming: 10 bases; junction bases outside the gene matches: 7. The CDR3 consists of 14 residues. The germline gives CDR1 SGHVS, CDR2 FNYEAQ. CDR3 bases: TGTGCCAGCAGCTCGAGACAGGGAGAATCACCCCTCCACTTT. Amino acids: CASSSRQGESPLHF.

V gene TRBV29-1 combines with J gene TRBJ1-2, with no clear D. The CDR3 sequence is 13 residues long. V lost 5 bases, J lost 3 bases, and 13 bases lay in between. The germline CDR1 and CDR2 sequences are SQVTM and ANQGSEA. Here the CDR3 DNA reads TGCAGCGTTCTCCAGGCCGGGGACTATGGCTACACCTTC. This translates into CSVLQAGDYGYTF.

The chain has TRBV10-3 and TRBJ2-1; possibly TRBD2 for D (5 bases). Trimming took 3 bases from V and 8 from J, leaving 26 bases between them. Germline V gene sequence: CDR1 ENHRY, CDR2 SYGVKD. The CDR3 sequence is 18 residues long. The CDR3 sequence is CAISEDLSFSAAGDEQFF. For the CDR3, the DNA is TGTGCCATCAGTGAAGACTTATCATTTAGCGCCGCCGGGGATGAGCAGTTCTTC.

The chain is built from TRBV6-5 and TRBJ2-3; TRBD1 agrees at 7 bases. This CDR3 is built from 14 residues. The junction had 6 bases not matched to a gene; V was cut back by 6 bases and J by 3 bases. From germline, CDR1 is MNHEY and CDR2 SVGAGI. CDR3 in amino acids: CASRTGVETDTQYF. DNA of the CDR3: TGTGCCAGCAGAACAGGGGTTGAAACAGATACGCAGTATTTT.

The rearrangement uses TRBV6-1 and TRBJ2-3; 9 bases match TRBD2. Germline V gives CDR1 MNHNS, CDR2 SASEGT. The V and J ends lost 4 bases and 4 bases, in that order; junction bases with no gene match: 12. The CDR3 extends over 17 amino acids. The CDR3 reads CASSALPGGGGSDTQYF. DNA for the CDR3: TGTGCCAGCAGTGCCCTTCCGGGCGGGGGGGGGTCAGATACGCAGTATTTT.

V usage is TRBV9 and J usage is TRBJ1-5; possible D gene TRBD1, 5 bases. Germline V gives CDR1 SGDLS, CDR2 YYNGEE. The V end lost 3 bases, the J end lost 2 bases, and 15 bases lay between the germline ends. The CDR3 sequence is 16 residues long. The CDR3 DNA reads TGTGCCAGCAGCGGGGGCCTGGGAGGGGGCAATCAGCCCCAGCATTTT. It is translated as CASSGGLGGGNQPQHF.

This chain connects TRBV18 to TRBJ2-1; D gene unclear. V dropped 4 bases and J dropped 5 bases, with 9 bases sitting between them. CDR3 size: 13 residues. Looked up from germline, CDR1 is KGHSH and CDR2 is LQKENI. CDR3 in amino acids: CASSQRSNNEQFF. CDR3 in DNA: TGTGCCAGCTCACAAAGGAGTAACAATGAGCAGTTCTTC.